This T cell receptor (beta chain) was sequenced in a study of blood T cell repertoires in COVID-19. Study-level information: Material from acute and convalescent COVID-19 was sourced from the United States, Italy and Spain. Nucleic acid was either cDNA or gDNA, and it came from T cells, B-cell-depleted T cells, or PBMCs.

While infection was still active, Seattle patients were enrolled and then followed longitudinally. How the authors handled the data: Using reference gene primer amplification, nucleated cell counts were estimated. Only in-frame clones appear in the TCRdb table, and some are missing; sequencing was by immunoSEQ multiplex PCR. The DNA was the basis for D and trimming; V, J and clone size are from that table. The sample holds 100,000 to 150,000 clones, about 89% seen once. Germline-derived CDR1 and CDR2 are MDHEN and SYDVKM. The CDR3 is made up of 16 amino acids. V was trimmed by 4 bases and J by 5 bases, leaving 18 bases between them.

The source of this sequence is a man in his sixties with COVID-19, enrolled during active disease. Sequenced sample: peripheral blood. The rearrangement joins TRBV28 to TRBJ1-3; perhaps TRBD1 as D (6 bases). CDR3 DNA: TGTGCCAGCAGTTCTGGGACGTGGACAGAACGAAACACCATATATTTT. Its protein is CASSSGTWTERNTIYF.